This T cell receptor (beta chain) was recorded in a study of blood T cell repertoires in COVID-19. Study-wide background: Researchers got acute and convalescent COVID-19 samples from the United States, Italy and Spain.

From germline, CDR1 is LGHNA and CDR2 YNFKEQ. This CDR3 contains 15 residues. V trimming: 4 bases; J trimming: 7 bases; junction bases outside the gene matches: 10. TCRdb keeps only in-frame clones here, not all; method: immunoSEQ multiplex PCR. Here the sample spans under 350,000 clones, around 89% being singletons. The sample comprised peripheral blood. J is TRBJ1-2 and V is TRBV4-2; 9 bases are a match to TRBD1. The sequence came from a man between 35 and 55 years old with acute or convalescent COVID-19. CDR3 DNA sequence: TGTGCCAGCAGCCTATCCACCGGGACAGGGAGTGGCTACACCTTC. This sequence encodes CASSLSTGTGSGYTF.